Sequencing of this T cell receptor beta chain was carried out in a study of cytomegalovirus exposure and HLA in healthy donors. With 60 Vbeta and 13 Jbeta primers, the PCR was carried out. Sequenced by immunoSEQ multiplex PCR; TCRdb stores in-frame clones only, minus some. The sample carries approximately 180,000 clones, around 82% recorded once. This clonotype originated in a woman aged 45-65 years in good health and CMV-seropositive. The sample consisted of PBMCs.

This CDR3 is CASSQEAFTGRNTEAFF. The CDR3 DNA reads TGCGCCAGCAGCCAAGAAGCGTTCACAGGGAGAAACACTGAAGCTTTCTTT. This sequence joins TRBV4-1 and TRBJ1-1; a possible D gene is TRBD1 (6 bases). The V gene lost 0 bases and the J gene lost 2 bases, with 16 bases spanning the gap. There are 17 residues in the CDR3. CDR1 is MGHRA and CDR2 is YSYEKL in the germline V gene.